This T cell receptor beta chain emerged from a study of blood T cell repertoires in COVID-19. Study summary: The samples span acute and convalescent COVID-19 from the United States, Italy and Spain. T cells, B-cell-depleted T cells, or PBMCs supplied cDNA or gDNA.

Germline V gene sequence: CDR1 KGHDR, CDR2 SFDVKD. After removal of 9 bases from V and 7 bases from J, the junction contained 7 bases not matched to a gene. This CDR3 spans 13 amino acids. Authors' methods: The assay estimated nucleated cells by amplifying reference gene primers. Repertoires were generated with immunoSEQ multiplex PCR, while TCRdb's copy carries only in-frame clones and drops some. V and J calls and clone size are those listed in that table; D and trimming were worked out from the DNA. The table has around 180,000 clones, roughly nine tenths seen once. V is TRBV24-1 and J is TRBJ1-2; 10 positions match TRBD1. This receptor was taken from a man aged 55-75 years with acute or convalescent COVID-19. Input material: peripheral blood. Written as DNA, the CDR3 is TGTGCCACCGGGACAGGGGCGGGTTTTGGCTACACCTTC. Amino acid sequence: CATGTGAGFGYTF.